This is a list of T cell receptor beta chains from one sample in a study of neurological immune-mediated disorders. TCRdb reprocessed the 5' RACE reads via MiXCR and lists one record per CDR3 protein. The repertoire holds 39,000 or so distinct CDR3 sequences, 2% to 3% seen once, with about 12% in the top ten. The sequencing input was PBMCs. These receptors came from a man younger than 45 with multiple sclerosis. CDR3s include the opening cysteine and the closing phenylalanine or tryptophan. A D gene is named only where the DNA matches it firmly. Expanded clones get a size class; other rows say once, few or many, or leave the size out.

clone_size | d_call | j_call | v_call | cdr3_nt | cdr3_aa
many | . | TRBJ2-5 | TRBV12-3/TRBV12-4 | TGTGCCAGCAGTTTAATCAACAGACAAGAGACCCAGTACTTC | CASSLINRQETQYF
many | . | TRBJ2-7 | TRBV6-2/TRBV6-3 | TGTGCCAGCAGCCGAACAGGGGAGGGTCACGAGCAGTACTTC | CASSRTGEGHEQYF
many | . | TRBJ1-2 | TRBV5-1 | TGCGCCAGCAGCTTGATGGACAGAACTATGGGCTACACCTTC | CASSLMDRTMGYTF
many | TRBD1 | TRBJ2-4 | TRBV20-1 | TGCAGTGCTAGACCAGGGACAGGGCTAGCCAAAAACATTCAGTACTTC | CSARPGTGLAKNIQYF
few | . | TRBJ1-4 | TRBV10-2 | TGCGCCAGCAGTGAGAGCAGCTTTAATGAAAAACTGTTTTTT | CASSESSFNEKLFF
many | . | TRBJ2-1 | TRBV5-5 | TGTGCCAGCAGCTGGGGACTGACCAGCTCCTACAATGAGCAGTTCTTC | CASSWGLTSSYNEQFF
many | . | TRBJ1-4 | TRBV7-2 | TGTGCCACCCGACCCCCAACTAATGAAAAACTGTTTTTT | CATRPPTNEKLFF
many | TRBD1 | TRBJ2-7 | TRBV6-6 | TGTGCCAGCAGTCCGGGACAGGGTAAAGAGCAGTACTTC | CASSPGQGKEQYF
many | . | TRBJ1-1 | TRBV5-1 | TGCGCCAGCAGCTTGACCCTCGGGGCGCACACTGAAGCTTTCTTT | CASSLTLGAHTEAFF
many | TRBD1 | TRBJ2-1 | TRBV6-5 | TGTGCCAGCAGCCCGGGACAGGGGAACCGCTACAATGAGCAGTTCTTC | CASSPGQGNRYNEQFF
many | TRBD2 | TRBJ2-1 | TRBV3-1 | TGTGCCAGCAGCCGCCCAACTCAGCGGGGGGGCCAGGATGAGCAGTTCTTC | CASSRPTQRGGQDEQFF
many | . | TRBJ2-1 | TRBV4-1 | TGCGCCAGCAGCCAGGTGGACTTAGTAACCTACAATGAGCAGTTCTTC | CASSQVDLVTYNEQFF
many | . | TRBJ2-3 | TRBV5-1 | TGCGCCAGCAGCTTGGTTCGGCAGGAGCGGGATACGCAGTATTTT | CASSLVRQERDTQYF
many | . | TRBJ2-7 | TRBV27 | TGTGCCAGCAGTCCCAGCGGGCTCGGGACCCCGGGCGGAGGGCAGTACTTC | CASSPSGLGTPGGGQYF
many | TRBD2 | TRBJ2-1 | TRBV10-3 | TGTGCCATCGCGGCGGGAGTCTACAATGAGCAGTTCTTC | CAIAAGVYNEQFF
many | . | TRBJ2-5 | TRBV5-1 | TGCGCCAGCACCAAGACTAGTCGCCCCCAAGAGACCCAGTACTTC | CASTKTSRPQETQYF
many | . | TRBJ1-2 | TRBV20-1 | TGCAGTGCTCCTAGTGGGAATAACTATGGCTACACCTTC | CSAPSGNNYGYTF
many | TRBD2 | TRBJ2-1 | TRBV7-9 | TGTGCCAGCAGCTTAAGGGGACTAGCTGATGAGCAGTTCTTC | CASSLRGLADEQFF
many | . | TRBJ2-1 | TRBV7-6 | TGTGCCAGCAGCTTGTTCGGCGGCGAGCAGTTCTTC | CASSLFGGEQFF
many | TRBD2 | TRBJ2-2 | TRBV10-3 | TGTGCCACCTCCGGAGCGGGATCCGGGGAGCTGTTTTTT | CATSGAGSGELFF
many | . | TRBJ2-5 | TRBV6-6 | TGTGCCAGCAGTTACTCCGACACCGGGGGTCAAGAGACCCAGTACTTC | CASSYSDTGGQETQYF
many | TRBD1 | TRBJ2-1 | TRBV5-4 | TGTGCCAGCAGCCCCCGGCGGGCAGGGGGCGATTTCAATGAGCAGTTCTTC | CASSPRRAGGDFNEQFF
few | . | TRBJ1-2 | TRBV20-1 | TGCAGTGCTAGAGATCCCCAGGGTGGATTAAGGGGCTACACCTTC | CSARDPQGGLRGYTF
many | TRBD2 | TRBJ2-1 | TRBV5-1 | TGCGCCAGCAGCTTGGAATTCCGGGGGGGGCCCGGCAATGAGCAGTTCTTC | CASSLEFRGGPGNEQFF
many | TRBD2 | TRBJ2-7 | TRBV7-9 | TGTGCCAGCAGCTCCGGGACTAGCGGGGCGACCTACGAGCAGTACTTC | CASSSGTSGATYEQYF
many | . | TRBJ1-1 | TRBV11-1 | TGTGCCAGCAGCTCCCCCTGGGGGGCTCCTGAAGCTTTCTTT | CASSSPWGAPEAFF
many | . | TRBJ2-7 | TRBV5-1 | TGCGCCAGCAGCTTGGCTGGGGCAGGGAATGAGCAGTACTTC | CASSLAGAGNEQYF
. | . | TRBJ1-1 | TRBV11-2 | TGTGCCAGCAGCTTAAAAGGGACGACTGAAGCTTTCTTT | CASSLKGTTEAFF